The rows below give T cell receptor beta chains drawn from one sample of a study of shared clonotypes between healthy human individuals. Sequencing was performed with immunoSEQ multiplex PCR; in TCRdb, only in-frame clones are kept and a portion is missing. The repertoire holds under 1,100,000 clones, with approximately 80% as singletons. Sequencing used memory CD4+ T cells from PBMCs. Receptors were obtained from a man younger than 35 in good health. Some clones in this sample may be carry-over from other donors' samples. CDR3s include the opening cysteine and the closing phenylalanine or tryptophan. A D gene is named only where the DNA matches it firmly. Clone sizes are given selectively: once, few, many, or a class where the clone is expanded.

abundance	d_gene	j_gene	v_gene	CDR3aa	CDR3nt
NA	TRBD1	TRBJ1-1	TRBV5-4	CASSQGQGAEAFF	TGTGCCAGCAGCCAGGGACAGGGCGCTGAAGCTTTCTTT
many	NA	TRBJ2-7	TRBV7-6	CASSLAADTINSYEQYF	TGTGCCAGCAGCTTGGCAGCGGATACTATTAATTCCTACGAGCAGTACTTC
NA	NA	TRBJ1-5	TRBV30	CAWRRGGIGKGRPQHF	TGTGCCTGGAGAAGGGGCGGAATAGGAAAGGGGCGGCCCCAGCATTTT
NA	TRBD2	TRBJ2-3	TRBV5-4	CASSLAIAGGTDTQYF	TGTGCCAGCAGCTTGGCGATAGCGGGAGGAACAGATACGCAGTATTTT
NA	NA	TRBJ1-1	TRBV18	CASSSGTFSTEAFF	TGTGCCAGCTCATCCGGGACCTTCAGCACTGAAGCTTTCTTT
NA	TRBD1	TRBJ1-2	TRBV7-2	CASRLPGQPNYGYTF	TGTGCCAGCAGGCTACCGGGACAGCCTAACTATGGCTACACCTTC
NA	NA	TRBJ2-6	TRBV2	CASRPGLGAGANVLTF	TGTGCCAGCAGACCGGGACTCGGGGCTGGGGCCAACGTCCTGACTTTC
NA	NA	TRBJ2-2	TRBV5-1	CASSPHRDANTGGLFF	TGCGCCAGCAGCCCCCACAGGGATGCGAACACCGGGGGGCTGTTTTTT
NA	NA	TRBJ1-1	TRBV11-2	CASSLVFSEAFF	TGTGCCAGCAGCTTAGTATTTTCTGAAGCTTTCTTT
NA	NA	TRBJ1-1	TRBV20-1	CSARGGEAFF	TGCAGTGCTAGGGGGGGTGAAGCTTTCTTT
NA	NA	TRBJ1-3	TRBV5-1	CASSLGSGNTIYF	TGCGCCAGCAGCTTAGGCTCTGGAAACACCATATATTTT
once	TRBD1	TRBJ1-3	TRBV5-3	CARSSGTGTAGNTIYF	TGTGCCAGAAGCTCCGGGACAGGAACAGCTGGAAACACCATATATTTT
few	NA	TRBJ2-4	TRBV4-2	CASSQEFTFKNIQYF	TGTGCCAGCAGCCAAGAGTTTACATTCAAAAACATTCAGTACTTC